Listed here are 28 T cell receptor beta chains from one sample, sequenced in a study of human T cells and chemical hapten exposure. Time point in this sample: pre-sensitization, week 0. Treatment of the sample: therapeutic diphenylcyclopropenone sensitization with weekly scalp DPC. Each CDR3 protein gets one entry after TCRdb re-called the RACE reads with MiXCR. The data show about 120,000 distinct CDR3 sequences, about 13% seen once. The sequences come from whole blood, collected in connection with sensitization to the hapten diphenylcyclopropenone (DPC). Receptor source: a woman aged 18 to 35 with alopecia areata. Some clones in this sample may be carry-over from other donors' samples.

The gene calls are TRBV21-1 and TRBJ2-2. TRBV21-1 is a pseudogene. The CDR3 length is 13 residues. CDR3 region: CASSKAVSGELFF. For the CDR3, the DNA is TGTGCCAGCAGCAAAGCGGTGAGCGGGGAGCTGTTTTTT.

This clonotype was recorded many times. The V call is TRBV19, the J call TRBJ1-2; 7 positions match TRBD1. This CDR3 has 15 residues. With V trimmed by 4 bases and J by 4 bases, 9 bases remained unmatched. From germline, CDR1 is LNHDA and CDR2 SQIVND (reference sequence). The CDR3 nucleotides are TGTGCCAGTAGTAATTTCGGACAGGCCACCTATGGCTACACCTTC. Its protein is CASSNFGQATYGYTF.

This clonotype has a handful of counts. The gene calls are TRBV9 and TRBJ2-3; D unclear. V lost 4 bases and J 4 bases, leaving 7 bases between the germline ends. This CDR3 spans 12 amino acids. Germline-derived CDR1 and CDR2 are SGDLS and YYNGEE. The CDR3 reads CASSSFADTQYF. DNA for the CDR3: TGTGCCAGCAGCTCGTTCGCAGATACGCAGTATTTT.

This chain uses TRBV7-9 with TRBJ2-3; D is unresolved. Germline V gene data show CDR1 as SEHNR and CDR2 as FQNEAQ (reference sequence). The V gene lost 4 bases and the J gene lost 7 bases, with 9 bases spanning the gap. The CDR3 has 12 residues. CDR3 nucleotides: TGTGCCAGCAGCTCCTTATTCCATACGCAGTATTTT. This codes for CASSSLFHTQYF.

This clonotype has only a few counts. The chain couples TRBV27 to TRBJ2-7, with 7 bases identical to TRBD2. Germline trimming cut 3 bases from V and 4 bases from J; bases unmatched to any gene: 6. The CDR3 has 14 residues. Germline loops: CDR1 MNHEY, CDR2 SMNVEV (reference sequence). The CDR3 DNA follows: TGTGCCAGCAGTTTCATCCCCGGGAGGTACGAGCAGTACTTC. Translated, it gives CASSFIPGRYEQYF.

This clonotype was recorded at least ten times. The chain is built from TRBV28 and TRBJ1-1; weak D call: TRBD1 (5 bases). CDR1 and CDR2 (germline): MDHEN, SYDVKM. The CDR3 runs 14 residues. Trimming removed 6 bases from V and 1 base from J, with 12 bases in between. Here the CDR3 reads CASSIRGWNTEAFF. CDR3 coding DNA: TGTGCCAGCAGCATTAGGGGCTGGAACACTGAAGCTTTCTTT.

This clonotype was found a few times. V usage is TRBV2 and J usage is TRBJ1-1, with 11 bases lining up with TRBD1. This CDR3 region has 15 residues. Per germline, CDR1 SNHLY and CDR2 FYNNEI. J gave up 0 bases and V 8 bases, and 5 bases lay outside the gene matches. The CDR3: CASVWDRGLNTEAFF. The CDR3 DNA is TGTGCCAGCGTGTGGGACAGGGGGTTGAACACTGAAGCTTTCTTT.

This clonotype was detected ten times or more. The chain carries TRBV15 and TRBJ1-2, with D tentatively TRBD1 (6 bases). Germline values: CDR1 LNHNV, CDR2 YYDKDF (reference sequence). Trimming cost V 0 bases and J 10 bases, with 9 bases left between them. The CDR3 covers 12 residues. CDR3 loop: CATSRDTGFYTF. The CDR3, as DNA: TGTGCCACCAGCAGAGACACAGGGTTCTACACCTTC.

This clonotype was observed a few times. This rearrangement joins TRBV14 to TRBJ2-2; D uncertain. The germline V gene encodes CDR1 SGHDN and CDR2 FVKESK. The length of the CDR3 is 15 residues. V gave up 1 base and J gave up 7 bases, with 13 bases separating them. The CDR3 DNA follows: TGTGCCAGCAGCCAAGTCTCCGGATTTGGCGGGGAGCTGTTTTTT. Translation: CASSQVSGFGGELFF.

The CDR3: CASSPRQTNQPQHF. CDR3 sequence (DNA): TGTGCCAGCTCACCACGTCAGACAAATCAGCCCCAGCATTTT. The chain recombines TRBV18 with TRBJ1-5; D not resolved. The germline V gene encodes CDR1 KGHSH and CDR2 LQKENI. The V end was cut by 1 base, the J end by 4 bases, with 8 bases between. CDR3 length: 14 residues.

The chain employs TRBV6-2 or TRBV6-3 and TRBJ2-2, with 9 bases fitting TRBD2. V shed 5 bases, J shed 6 bases, and the junction held 16 bases outside the gene matches. The CDR3 spans 18 residues. CDR1 and CDR2 (germline): MNHEY, SVGEGT. CDR3 sequence reads: CASSPPRAGGPLSGELFF. The DNA for the CDR3 is TGTGCCAGCAGTCCCCCCCGGGCGGGGGGGCCTTTATCCGGGGAGCTGTTTTTT.

Ten or more counts support this clonotype. This sequence joins TRBV7-2 and TRBJ1-5, with D hard to call. The CDR3 spans 15 residues. V lost 1 base, J lost 4 bases, and 11 bases lay in between. Per germline, CDR1 SGHTA and CDR2 FQGNSA. The CDR3 is CASSLDPGLNQPQHF. The CDR3, as DNA: TGTGCCAGCAGCTTAGACCCGGGCTTAAATCAGCCCCAGCATTTT.

The rearrangement uses TRBV7-9 and TRBJ2-3, with 8 positions matching TRBD2. V trimming: 11 bases; J trimming: 4 bases; junction bases outside the gene matches: 5. CDR3 length: 12 residues. The germline V gene encodes CDR1 SEHNR and CDR2 FQNEAQ (reference sequence). The CDR3 region has the DNA TGTGCCGGACGGCGGGGGGCAGATACGCAGTATTTT. It is translated as CAGRRGADTQYF.

The chain carries TRBV12-3 or TRBV12-4 and TRBJ2-1; the D gene could be TRBD1 or TRBD2 (6 bases each). The CDR3 has 13 amino acids. V lost 3 bases and J lost 15, with 18 bases in between. The CDR3 spells CASSFDGGPPGFF. DNA of the CDR3: TGTGCCAGCAGTTTCGACGGGGGCCCCCCAGGGTTCTTC.

The table lists this clonotype with a few counts. The CDR3 loop reads CASSYGGGTGGQFF. CDR3 nucleotides: TGTGCCAGCAGCTACGGGGGAGGGACAGGGGGCCAGTTCTTC. The chain recombines TRBV6-5 with TRBJ2-1, with 12 bases aligning to TRBD1. The germline CDR1 and CDR2 sequences are MNHEY and SVGAGI. The CDR3 totals 14 residues. V trimming: 6 bases; J trimming: 13 bases; junction bases outside the gene matches: 10.

This clonotype was seen ten or more times. The rearrangement joins TRBV7-9 to TRBJ2-1; D perhaps matches TRBD1 (5 bases). CDR1 and CDR2 (germline): SEHNR, FQNEAQ (reference sequence). Trimming left V 0 bases short and J 8 bases short, with 8 bases between. CDR3 length: 13 residues. The CDR3 loop reads CASSLAGAYEQFF. CDR3 in DNA: TGTGCCAGCAGCTTAGCAGGGGCCTATGAGCAGTTCTTC.

The chain links TRBV4-3 to TRBJ2-7, with D maybe TRBD2 (5 bases). Germline-derived CDR1 and CDR2 are LGHNA and YSLEER. The CDR3 covers 13 residues. V was pared by 3 bases and J by 2 bases, with 8 bases between. The CDR3 sequence is CASSQEEAYEQYF. Here the CDR3 DNA reads TGCGCCAGCAGCCAGGAGGAGGCCTACGAGCAGTACTTC.

V usage is TRBV6-2 or TRBV6-3 and J usage is TRBJ2-2, with D tentatively TRBD2 (6 bases). Germline values: CDR1 MNHEY, CDR2 SVGEGT. V lost 4 bases to trimming and J lost 2 bases, with 14 bases between them. This CDR3 region has 16 residues. The CDR3 DNA reads as TGTGCCAGCAGTTTCAATATCGGGGGAAACACCGGGGAGCTGTTTTTT. Amino acid sequence: CASSFNIGGNTGELFF.

The chain uses TRBV7-2 and TRBJ1-5; D is ambiguous. This CDR3 has 15 residues. From germline, CDR1 is SGHTA and CDR2 FQGNSA. The germline V and J ends were trimmed by 5 bases and 2 bases, with 13 bases remaining between them. The CDR3 region is CASSLENFGNQPQHF. CDR3 sequence (DNA): TGTGCCAGCAGCCTGGAGAACTTCGGCAATCAGCCCCAGCATTTT.

The chain uses TRBV12-3 or TRBV12-4 and TRBJ1-3; no clear D gene. The CDR3 runs to 14 residues. The V gene lost 5 bases and the J gene lost 4 bases, with 12 bases spanning the gap. For the CDR3, the DNA is TGTGCCAGCAGTGGCGGTCCTCTGGGAAACACCATATATTTT. This codes for CASSGGPLGNTIYF.

The sample holds many counts of this clonotype. The J gene is TRBJ1-1, the V gene TRBV7-6; a weak D match, TRBD1 (5 bases). Trimming cost V 3 bases and J 4 bases, with 12 bases left between them. There are 14 residues in the CDR3. Germline lookup yields CDR1 SGHVS and CDR2 FNYEAQ. The CDR3 coding sequence is TGTGCCAGCAGCTTGCGGTCTGGGGGCACTGAAGCTTTCTTT. Translated: CASSLRSGGTEAFF.

This clonotype appeared a few times. The rearrangement joins TRBV7-6 to TRBJ2-1; 11 bases line up with TRBD1. The CDR3 length is 15 residues. Trimming took 5 bases from V and 8 from J; bases not matched to a gene: 8. Looked up from germline, CDR1 is SGHVS and CDR2 is FNYEAQ. CDR3 in amino acids: CASSPGQGDNDEQFF. The DNA of the CDR3 is TGTGCCAGCAGCCCGGGACAGGGGGACAACGATGAGCAGTTCTTC.

In this sample, this clonotype turned up a few times. This rearrangement joins TRBV20-1 to TRBJ2-1; the D is unclear. The CDR3 length is 13 residues. Germline values: CDR1 DFQATT, CDR2 SNEGSKA (reference sequence). V lost 2 bases and J lost 3, with 8 bases in between. The CDR3 DNA sequence: TGCAGTGCTAGAATGGGGAACTACAATGAGCAGTTCTTC. This codes for CSARMGNYNEQFF.

This rearrangement joins TRBV20-1 to TRBJ2-1, with 7 bases aligning to TRBD1. This CDR3 comprises 15 residues. The junction had 7 bases not matched to a gene; V was cut back by 5 bases and J by 0 bases. The germline V gene encodes CDR1 DFQATT and CDR2 SNEGSKA (reference sequence). The CDR3 loop reads CSAGYRDSSYNEQFF. The DNA of the CDR3 is TGCAGTGCTGGATACCGGGACAGCTCCTACAATGAGCAGTTCTTC.

There are many counts of this clonotype. The chain carries TRBV28 and TRBJ1-2, with D unresolved. This CDR3 has 13 amino acids. The ends were cut back, 7 bases at V and 0 bases at J, with 9 bases in the middle. CDR1 and CDR2 (germline): MDHEN, SYDVKM. CDR3 amino acids: CASTLSSNYGYTF. The DNA for the CDR3 is TGTGCCAGCACCTTGTCGTCTAACTATGGCTACACCTTC.

There are a few counts of this clonotype. The chain uses TRBV7-8 and TRBJ2-5; 7 bases match TRBD2. V shed 2 bases and J 2 bases; nucleotides not matched to a gene: 8. Germline V lookup: CDR1 SGHVS, CDR2 FQNEAQ. The CDR3 sequence is 16 residues long. In DNA, the CDR3 is TGTGCCAGCAGCTTAAAGTGGATGGGGGGGCAAGAGACCCAGTACTTC. Amino acids: CASSLKWMGGQETQYF.

This clonotype was detected a few times. The chain uses TRBV7-8 and TRBJ1-3; D uncertain. Germline CDR1 SGHVS, CDR2 FQNEAQ. The ends were cut back, 4 bases at V and 0 bases at J, with 16 bases in the middle. This CDR3 is 17 amino acids long. The CDR3 spells CASSSLRAEGSGNTIYF. CDR3 nucleotides: TGTGCCAGCAGCTCCCTGAGAGCTGAGGGCTCTGGAAACACCATATATTTT.

The chain links TRBV3-1 to TRBJ2-7, with 10 positions matching TRBD1. The ends lost 4 bases at V and 4 bases at J; junction bases unmatched: 4. From germline, CDR1 is LGHDT and CDR2 YNNKEL (reference sequence). The CDR3 contains 14 residues. The chain's CDR3 is CASSRTGGRYEQYF. CDR3 nucleotide sequence: TGTGCCAGCAGCCGGACAGGGGGAAGGTACGAGCAGTACTTC.